This T cell receptor (beta chain) is from a study of cytomegalovirus exposure and HLA in healthy donors. Study context: Approximately 190 million T cells yielded 100 million to 130 million unique TCR beta sequences, as an earlier analysis found.

From germline, CDR1 is MNHNS and CDR2 SASEGT. CDR3 size: 15 residues. Notes on the study in general: For most TCR sequences rarity was the rule, although some public TCRs occurred in many donors. By HLA locus, TCR association rates varied in a later analysis, with DRB1 showing the most and HLA-C the fewest.

Only one count was recorded for this clone. The antigen is undetermined. Vbeta (60) and Jbeta (13) primers were used in the PCR. Repertoires were generated with immunoSEQ multiplex PCR, while TCRdb's copy carries only in-frame clones and drops some. This table has 65,000 to 100,000 clones, about 74% appearing once. The TCR comes from a man aged 35 to 55 in good health and CMV-seronegative. The gene calls are TRBV6-1 and TRBJ1-3, with D hard to call. What was sequenced was PBMCs. The CDR3 sequence: CATQQSWRDGNTIYF. The CDR3 nucleotides read TGTGCTACCCAGCAAAGTTGGAGGGATGGAAACACCATATATTTT.